This TCR beta chain was identified during a study of T-cell reconstitution after alpha-beta-depleted transplantation in children. This clonotype came up many times. Germline assignment: CDR1 DFQATT and CDR2 SNEGSKA (reference sequence). Deletions cut 1 base from V and 0 bases from J, with 8 bases between. The CDR3 loop spans 14 amino acids. During its preparation, the TCRbeta library received unique molecular identifiers. TCRdb processed the PCR reads anew with MiXCR; each CDR3 protein has one entry. The table has over 70,000 distinct CDR3 sequences, roughly 8% seen once. The TCR sequence derives from a human donor who donated a stem cell graft to a child with congenital amegakaryocytic thrombocytopenia. The source was PBMCs from the stem cell graft donor, collected from the stem cell graft. The rearrangement links TRBV20-1 to TRBJ2-3; tentative D call: TRBD2 (5 bases). This CDR3 reads CSARGADSTDTQYF. In DNA, the CDR3 is TGCAGTGCTAGAGGAGCGGATAGCACAGATACGCAGTATTTT.